The clone carrying this T cell receptor (beta chain) was seen many times. Its antigen remains unknown. The data are from a study of T cells in Graves' hyperthyroidism and ophthalmopathy. Study information: Peripheral blood was taken when the disease was first diagnosed, before any treatment began. The study, taken as a whole, reports: From stable hyperthyroidism, ophthalmopathy was set apart by a 13 V-J model.

CDR3 size: 16 residues. Trimming removed 8 bases from V and 7 bases from J, with 26 bases in between. Germline V gene lookup returns CDR1 SNHLY and CDR2 FYNNEI. Diagnoses were established using clinical symptoms, serum thyroxine and TRAb, thyroid ultrasound and orbital computed tomography. Source material for PBMCs was less than 12 ml fresh peripheral blood. Amplification of TCR beta CDR3 regions used RNA as the template. The study used the HTBI primer set for a first-round RT-PCR of the TCR CDR3. TCRdb re-called the multiplex PCR reads through MiXCR, storing one row per CDR3 protein. Here the sample spans 450,000 to 600,000 distinct CDR3 sequences, about 20% being singletons.

The material sequenced was blood. The TCR was taken from a man in his forties with Graves' ophthalmopathy. V is TRBV2 and J is TRBJ2-5, with D possibly TRBD2 on 5 matching bases. The chain's CDR3 is CASFRESTGHNMTQYF. The CDR3 region has the DNA TGTGCCAGCTTTAGGGAGAGTACGGGCCACAACATGACCCAGTACTTC.